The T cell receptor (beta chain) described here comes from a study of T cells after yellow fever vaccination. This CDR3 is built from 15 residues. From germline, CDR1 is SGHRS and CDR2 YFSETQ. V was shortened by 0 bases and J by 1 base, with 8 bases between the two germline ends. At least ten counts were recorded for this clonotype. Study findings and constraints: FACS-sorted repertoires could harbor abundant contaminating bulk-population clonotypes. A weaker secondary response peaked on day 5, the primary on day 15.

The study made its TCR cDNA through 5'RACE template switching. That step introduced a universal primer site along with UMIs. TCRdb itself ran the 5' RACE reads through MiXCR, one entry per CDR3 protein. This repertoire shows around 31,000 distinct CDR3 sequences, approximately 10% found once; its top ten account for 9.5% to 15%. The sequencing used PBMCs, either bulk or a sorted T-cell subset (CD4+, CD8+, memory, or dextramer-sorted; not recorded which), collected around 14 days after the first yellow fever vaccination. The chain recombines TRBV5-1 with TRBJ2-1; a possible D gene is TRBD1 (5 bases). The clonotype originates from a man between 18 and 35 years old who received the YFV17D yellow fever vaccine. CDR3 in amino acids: CASSLEGKSYNEQFF. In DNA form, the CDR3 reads TGCGCCAGCAGCTTGGAGGGGAAGTCCTACAATGAGCAGTTCTTC.